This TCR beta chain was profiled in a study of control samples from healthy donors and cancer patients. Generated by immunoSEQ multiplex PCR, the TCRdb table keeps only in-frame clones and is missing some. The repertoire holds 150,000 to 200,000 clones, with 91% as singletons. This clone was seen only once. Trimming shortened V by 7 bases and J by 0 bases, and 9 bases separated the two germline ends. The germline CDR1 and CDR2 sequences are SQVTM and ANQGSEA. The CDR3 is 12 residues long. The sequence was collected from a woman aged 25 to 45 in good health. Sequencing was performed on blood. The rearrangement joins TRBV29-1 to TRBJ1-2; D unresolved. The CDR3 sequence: CSATLANYGYTF. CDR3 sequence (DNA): TGCAGCGCCACACTGGCTAACTATGGCTACACCTTC.